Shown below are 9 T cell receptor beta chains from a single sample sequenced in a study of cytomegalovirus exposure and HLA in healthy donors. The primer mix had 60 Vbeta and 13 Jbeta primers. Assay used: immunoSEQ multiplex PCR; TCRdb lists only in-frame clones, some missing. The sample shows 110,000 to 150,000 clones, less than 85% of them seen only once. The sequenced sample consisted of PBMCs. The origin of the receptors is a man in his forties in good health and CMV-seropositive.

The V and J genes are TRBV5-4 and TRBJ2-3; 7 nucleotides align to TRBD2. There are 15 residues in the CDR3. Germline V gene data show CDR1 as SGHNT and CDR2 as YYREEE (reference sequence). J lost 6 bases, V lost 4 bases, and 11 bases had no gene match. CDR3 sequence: CASSLSGAIGDTQYF. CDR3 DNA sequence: TGTGCCAGCAGCCTAAGCGGGGCGATCGGGGATACGCAGTATTTT.

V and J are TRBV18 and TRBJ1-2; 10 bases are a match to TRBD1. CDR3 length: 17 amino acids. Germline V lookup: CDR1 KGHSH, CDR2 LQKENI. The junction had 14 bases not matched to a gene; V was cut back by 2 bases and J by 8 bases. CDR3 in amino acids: CASSPVPQKTGGEGYTF. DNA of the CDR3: TGTGCCAGCTCACCAGTGCCCCAAAAGACAGGGGGCGAAGGCTACACCTTC.

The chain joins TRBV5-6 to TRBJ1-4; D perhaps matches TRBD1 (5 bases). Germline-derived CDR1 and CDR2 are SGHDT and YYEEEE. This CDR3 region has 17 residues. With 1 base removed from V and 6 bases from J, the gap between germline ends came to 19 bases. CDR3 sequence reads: CASSLTETGLGYEKLFF. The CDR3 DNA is TGTGCCAGCAGCTTGACGGAAACGGGACTAGGGTATGAAAAACTGTTTTTT.

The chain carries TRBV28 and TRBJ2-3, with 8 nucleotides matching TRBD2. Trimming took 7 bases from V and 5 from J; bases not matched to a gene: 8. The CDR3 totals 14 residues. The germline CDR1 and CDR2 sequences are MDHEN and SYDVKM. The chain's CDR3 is CASIRGGSGDTQYF. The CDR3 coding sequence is TGTGCCAGCATCCGGGGGGGGAGCGGAGATACGCAGTATTTT.

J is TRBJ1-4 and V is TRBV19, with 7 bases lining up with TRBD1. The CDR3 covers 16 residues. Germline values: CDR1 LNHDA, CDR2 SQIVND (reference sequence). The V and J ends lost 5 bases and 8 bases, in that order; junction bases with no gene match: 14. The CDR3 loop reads CASSHRDRVTQEKLFF. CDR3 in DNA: TGTGCCAGTAGTCATCGCGACAGGGTAACACAGGAAAAACTGTTTTTT. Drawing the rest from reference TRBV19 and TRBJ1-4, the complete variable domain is DGGITQSPKYLFRKEGQNVTLSCEQNLNHDAMYWYRQDPGQGLRLIYYSQIVNDFQKGDIAEGYSVSREKKESFPLTVTSAQKNPTAFYLCASSHRDRVTQEKLFFGSGTQLSVL.

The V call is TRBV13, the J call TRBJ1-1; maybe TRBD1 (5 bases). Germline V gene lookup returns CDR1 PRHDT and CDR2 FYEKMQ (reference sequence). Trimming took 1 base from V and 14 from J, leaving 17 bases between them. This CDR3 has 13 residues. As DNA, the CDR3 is TGTGCCAGCAGCTTAGCGGACGGGGGTCCGGGCTTCTTT. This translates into CASSLADGGPGFF. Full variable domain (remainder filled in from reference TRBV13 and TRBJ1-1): AAGVIQSPRHLIKEKRETATLKCYPIPRHDTVYWYQQGPGQDPQFLISFYEKMQSDKGSIPDRFSAQQFSDYHSELNMSSLELGDSALYFCASSLADGGPGFFGQGTRLTVV.

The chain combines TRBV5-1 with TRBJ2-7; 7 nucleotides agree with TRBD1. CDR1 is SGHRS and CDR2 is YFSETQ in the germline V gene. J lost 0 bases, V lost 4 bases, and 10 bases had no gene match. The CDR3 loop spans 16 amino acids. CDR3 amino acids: CASSRRTGRSSYEQYF. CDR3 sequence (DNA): TGCGCCAGCAGCAGGCGGACAGGTCGTAGCTCCTACGAGCAGTACTTC.

The CDR3 DNA is TGTGCCAGCAGACTTCTATGGACTAGCGGGACACCCTACGAGCAGTACTTC. It specifies CASRLLWTSGTPYEQYF. The chain uses TRBV11-2 and TRBJ2-7, with TRBD2 identical over 12 bases. The CDR3 loop spans 17 amino acids. In germline, CDR1 is SGHAT, CDR2 FQNNGV. The J segment lost 2 bases and the V segment lost 6 bases, leaving 11 bases of the junction unmatched.

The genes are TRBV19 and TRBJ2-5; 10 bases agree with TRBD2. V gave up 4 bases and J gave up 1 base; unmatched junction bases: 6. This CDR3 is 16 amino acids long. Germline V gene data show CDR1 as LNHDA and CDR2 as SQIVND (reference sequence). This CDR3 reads CASSTVSGGPQETQYF. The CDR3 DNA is TGTGCCAGTAGTACCGTTAGCGGGGGGCCCCAAGAGACCCAGTACTTC.